One and the same sample provided the 29 T cell receptor beta chains below, sequenced in a study of identical twins. Each CDR3 protein gets one entry after TCRdb re-called the 5' RACE reads with MiXCR. The sample has hundreds of thousands of distinct CDR3 sequences, about 7% seen once. These records were also assigned to another study, of yellow fever vaccine responses in identical twins.

Sequencing was done on a sample of memory (CD45RO+) T cells sorted from blood. The receptor source for this set is a woman aged 18-35 years in good health.

This clonotype was seen only a few times. The chain recombines TRBV12-3 or TRBV12-4 with TRBJ2-3, with D possibly being TRBD2 (6 bases). Trimming shortened V by 1 base and J by 2 bases, and 13 bases separated the two germline ends. This CDR3 has 16 residues. This chain's CDR3 is CASSLGRTTHTDTQYF. Here the CDR3 DNA reads TGTGCCAGCAGTTTAGGTCGGACTACCCACACAGATACGCAGTATTTT.

The chain links TRBV18 to TRBJ2-1; 7 nucleotides line up with TRBD2. J lost 10 bases, V lost 6 bases, and 6 bases had no gene match. Per germline, CDR1 KGHSH and CDR2 LQKENI. The CDR3 is made up of 12 amino acids. The CDR3 protein is CASSPTSFEQFF. The CDR3 DNA sequence: TGTGCCAGCTCGCCGACTAGCTTCGAGCAGTTCTTC.

This clonotype has a count of ten or more. The chain recombines TRBV2 with TRBJ1-5; 8 bases fit TRBD1. Germline V gives CDR1 SNHLY, CDR2 FYNNEI. Germline trimming cut 6 bases from V and 5 bases from J; bases unmatched to any gene: 9. CDR3 size: 15 residues. The CDR3 bases are TGTGCCAGCAGGCAGGGGGCGAAAAGAGATCAGCCCCAGCATTTT. Translated, it gives CASRQGAKRDQPQHF.

This clonotype came up many times. V usage is TRBV6-5 and J usage is TRBJ1-1, with 7 bases identical to TRBD1. Germline-derived CDR1 and CDR2 are MNHEY and SVGAGI. The CDR3 covers 16 residues. Trimming removed 2 bases from V and 5 bases from J; junction bases left unmatched: 11. CDR3: CASSYGPTGLGTEAFF. CDR3 nucleotide sequence: TGTGCCAGCAGTTACGGGCCGACAGGGCTGGGTACTGAAGCTTTCTTT.

This clonotype was observed at least ten times. The chain joins TRBV20-1 to TRBJ1-4; D gene uncertain. In germline, CDR1 is DFQATT, CDR2 SNEGSKA (reference sequence). CDR3 length equals 12 residues. The ends were cut back, 5 bases at V and 8 bases at J, with 12 bases in the middle. CDR3 coding DNA: TGCAGTGCTCAGGAAGGTAGCGAAAAACTGTTTTTT. Residues: CSAQEGSEKLFF.

This clonotype was detected only once. This chain connects TRBV2 to TRBJ2-1; no clear D gene. Germline CDR1 reads SNHLY; CDR2 reads FYNNEI. The CDR3 covers 11 residues. V lost 4 bases to trimming and J lost 6 bases, with 4 bases between them. The CDR3 is CASSVGNEQFF. For the CDR3, the DNA is TGTGCCAGCAGTGTTGGCAATGAGCAGTTCTTC.

Many counts were recorded for this clonotype. This sequence joins TRBV10-3 and TRBJ2-3, with D uncertain. V dropped 6 bases and J dropped 1 base, with 2 bases sitting between them. Per the germline V gene, CDR1 is ENHRY and CDR2 is SYGVKD. There are 11 residues in the CDR3. CDR3 sequence: CAIRGTDTQYF. CDR3 in DNA: TGTGCCATCAGGGGCACAGATACGCAGTATTTT.

This clonotype was recorded many times. This chain connects TRBV28 to TRBJ2-7; possibly TRBD1 for D (6 bases). The CDR3 loop spans 12 amino acids. Germline CDR1 MDHEN, CDR2 SYDVKM. V was clipped by 6 bases and J by 4 bases, with 10 bases between them. In DNA, the CDR3 is TGTGCCAGCAGCCGGGACACTTACGAGCAGTACGTC. Translation gives CASSRDTYEQYV.

V usage is TRBV20-1 and J usage is TRBJ2-1; either TRBD1 or TRBD2 may supply D (5 bases each). Germline assignment: CDR1 DFQATT and CDR2 SNEGSKA (reference sequence). The germline V and J ends were trimmed by 3 bases and 5 bases, with 20 bases remaining between them. This CDR3 has 16 residues. The chain's CDR3 is CSASSRPGRRDNEQFF. In DNA form, the CDR3 reads TGCAGTGCTAGTAGCCGACCGGGACGCCGCGACAATGAGCAGTTCTTC.

This chain connects TRBV20-1 to TRBJ2-3, with D possibly called TRBD1 or TRBD2 (5 bases each). Trimming cost V 3 bases and J 5 bases, with 18 bases left between them. The CDR3 consists of 15 residues. CDR1 DFQATT and CDR2 SNEGSKA come from the germline V gene (reference sequence). This chain's CDR3 is CSASDIEGRGDTQYF. The CDR3 DNA follows: TGCAGTGCTAGTGACATCGAGGGGAGAGGAGATACGCAGTATTTT.

The rearrangement uses TRBV3-1 and TRBJ2-5; D is perhaps TRBD1 or TRBD2 (5 bases each). V was shortened by 5 bases and J by 9 bases, with 16 bases between the two germline ends. CDR3 length equals 13 residues. Germline CDR1 is LGHDT and CDR2 is YNNKEL (reference sequence). This CDR3 reads CASSGGGGVAQYF. The CDR3 DNA reads as TGTGCCAGCAGCGGGGGTGGGGGTGTGGCCCAGTACTTC.

This clonotype has a count of ten or more. The chain joins TRBV7-9 to TRBJ2-3; D gene ambiguous. This CDR3 spans 12 amino acids. The germline V gene has CDR1 SEHNR and CDR2 FQNEAQ (reference sequence). V lost 1 base, J lost 10 bases, and 9 bases lay in between. CDR3 in amino acids: CASSLGQQPQYF. The DNA of the CDR3 is TGTGCCAGCAGCTTAGGCCAACAGCCGCAGTATTTT.

This clonotype was seen more than once but under ten times. This rearrangement joins TRBV20-1 to TRBJ2-7, with 9 positions matching TRBD1. The germline V gene has CDR1 DFQATT and CDR2 SNEGSKA (reference sequence). The CDR3 has 14 amino acids. V lost 3 bases and J lost 3; bases outside the gene matches: 6. CDR3 in DNA: TGCAGTGCTAGCACCGGGACAGGGAACTACGAGCAGTACGTC. It codes for CSASTGTGNYEQYV.

The rearrangement links TRBV7-9 to TRBJ2-5; D is ambiguous. Germline V gene sequence: CDR1 SEHNR, CDR2 FQNEAQ (reference sequence). The germline V and J ends were trimmed by 2 bases and 0 bases, with 10 bases remaining between them. The CDR3 has 15 amino acids. CDR3 loop: CASSLITLYQETQYF. The CDR3 DNA reads TGTGCCAGCAGCTTAATCACTCTGTACCAAGAGACCCAGTACTTC.

This clonotype was recorded many times. The J gene is TRBJ2-2, the V gene TRBV12-3 or TRBV12-4, with TRBD2 matching 10 bases. This CDR3 has 15 amino acids. The trim removed 7 bases at V and 5 bases at J, leaving 7 bases unmatched. The CDR3 sequence: CASILSGRETGELFF. The CDR3 DNA is TGTGCCAGCATACTAAGCGGGAGGGAGACCGGGGAGCTGTTTTTT.

This clonotype was seen a few times. Sequence at one end of the junction differs from germline and may be a read error. The chain is built from TRBV6-2 or TRBV6-3 and TRBJ2-7; the D is unclear. CDR1 and CDR2 (germline): MNHEY, SVGEGT. The CDR3 runs 15 residues. CDR3 nucleotide sequence: TGTGCCAGCTGTTATGAGGTCACAAGCTCCTACGAGCAGTACTTC. Protein product: CASCYEVTSSYEQYF.

This clonotype has ten or more counts. J is TRBJ2-7 and V is TRBV7-8; TRBD2 aligns across 13 bases. The CDR3 has 16 residues. Germline CDR1 is SGHVS and CDR2 is FQNEAQ. V lost 3 bases and J lost 4; bases outside the gene matches: 6. CDR3 nucleotide sequence: TGTGCCAGCAGCTTCTGGACTAGCGGGAGTGATTACGAGCAGTACTTC. As protein: CASSFWTSGSDYEQYF.

Only a few counts were recorded for this clonotype. The gene calls are TRBV7-8 and TRBJ2-7; 10 positions match TRBD2. With 1 base clipped from V and 6 bases from J, the junction kept 6 bases outside the gene matches. Germline CDR1 SGHVS, CDR2 FQNEAQ. The CDR3 runs to 15 residues. The CDR3 nucleotides are TGTGCCAGCAGCTTAGGGCCTAGCGGGAGCCTCGAGCAGTACTTC. Its protein is CASSLGPSGSLEQYF.

This clonotype was recorded a few times. It is likely a read error, because the conserved phenylalanine at the end of the CDR3 is missing. This rearrangement joins TRBV20-1 to TRBJ2-5; 9 bases match TRBD2. J was trimmed by 5 bases and V by 1 base; bases with no gene match: 14. The CDR3 loop spans 17 amino acids. Germline V gene sequence: CDR1 DFQATT, CDR2 SNEGSKA (reference sequence). Written as DNA, the CDR3 is TGCAGTGCTAGAGCCCCTGGGGCGGGAGGGCCGGGGGAGACCCAGTACTTG. As protein: CSARAPGAGGPGETQYL.

This chain uses TRBV19 with TRBJ1-1; TRBD1 is a possible D gene (5 bases). V lost 5 bases and J lost 7, with 8 bases in between. Germline CDR1 reads LNHDA; CDR2 reads SQIVND (reference sequence). The CDR3 consists of 11 residues. The CDR3 loop reads CASSGRGEAFF. CDR3 nucleotide sequence: TGTGCCAGTAGTGGGAGGGGTGAAGCTTTCTTT.

This clonotype was counted only a few times. The J gene is TRBJ2-1, the V gene TRBV6-4; the D call may be TRBD1 or TRBD2 (5 bases each). The CDR3 runs 13 residues. The V end was cut by 0 bases, the J end by 12 bases, with 12 bases between. CDR1 is MRHNA and CDR2 is SNTAGT in the germline V gene. The CDR3 DNA is TGTGCCAGCAGTGACTCCGAGGGGTATGGGCAGTTCTTC. Translation: CASSDSEGYGQFF.

The chain carries TRBV23-1 and TRBJ2-3, with 15 bases lining up with TRBD2. TRBV23-1 is reported as an ORF; its role is uncertain. V lost 0 bases to trimming and J lost 6 bases; unmatched junction nucleotides: 1. The CDR3 is 16 residues long. CDR3 sequence (DNA): TGCGCCAGCAGTCAATCCGGGACTAGCGGGGGGGATACGCAGTATTTT. Translating it yields CASSQSGTSGGDTQYF.

This clonotype was seen a handful of times. V is TRBV9 and J is TRBJ2-3; 8 bases match TRBD1. V was clipped by 3 bases and J by 4 bases; unmatched bases: 4. The CDR3 has 14 amino acids. The germline V gene encodes CDR1 SGDLS and CDR2 YYNGEE. This CDR3 is CASSEDRDADTQYF. CDR3 sequence (DNA): TGTGCCAGCAGCGAGGACAGGGACGCAGATACGCAGTATTTT.

This clonotype was detected a few times. The rearrangement links TRBV14 to TRBJ2-2; D gene unclear. Germline values: CDR1 SGHDN, CDR2 FVKESK. V was trimmed by 2 bases and J by 1 base, leaving 5 bases between them. The length of the CDR3 is 14 residues. The CDR3 is CASSQIMNTGELFF. For the CDR3, the DNA is TGTGCCAGCAGCCAAATAATGAACACCGGGGAGCTGTTTTTT. The whole variable domain, filled in from reference TRBV14 and TRBJ2-2, reads EAGVTQFPSHSVIEKGQTVTLRCDPISGHDNLYWYRRVMGKEIKFLLHFVKESKQDESGMPNNRFLAERTGGTYSTLKVQPAELEDSGVYFCASSQIMNTGELFFGEGSRLTVL.

This clonotype was seen many times. This chain uses TRBV20-1 with TRBJ1-2, with TRBD1 matching over 9 bases. The CDR3 consists of 14 residues. Germline CDR1 is DFQATT and CDR2 is SNEGSKA (reference sequence). Losses at the gene ends were 4 bases for V and 6 bases for J; bases not matched to a gene: 9. The CDR3 nucleotides read TGCAGTGCTACCACGGGACAGGGTTTCGATGGCTACACCTTC. Its protein is CSATTGQGFDGYTF.

V gene TRBV18 combines with J gene TRBJ2-7, with 12 bases aligning to TRBD1. V lost 2 bases and J lost 6; bases outside the gene matches: 2. Germline-derived CDR1 and CDR2 are KGHSH and LQKENI. The CDR3 totals 14 residues. CDR3 bases: TGTGCCAGCTCACCAGGGACAGGGGGCATCGAGCAGTACTTC. Translation gives CASSPGTGGIEQYF.

This clonotype was counted many times. The chain has TRBV4-2 and TRBJ2-5; 8 bases are a match to TRBD2. The CDR3 totals 15 residues. Germline V gene data show CDR1 as LGHNA and CDR2 as YNFKEQ. V dropped 3 bases and J dropped 5; count of bases not matched to a gene: 8. The CDR3: CASSQKAGDSETQYF. Here the CDR3 DNA reads TGTGCCAGCAGCCAGAAAGCGGGAGATTCCGAGACCCAGTACTTC.

This clonotype was counted ten times or more. The rearrangement links TRBV25-1 to TRBJ2-1; weak D call: TRBD2 (6 bases). V was cut by 6 bases and J by 2 bases, with 8 bases left in between. This CDR3 is built from 13 residues. CDR1 MGHDK and CDR2 SYGVNS come from the germline V gene. CDR3 sequence: CASRRGAYNEQFF. In DNA form, the CDR3 reads TGTGCCAGCAGGCGGGGAGCCTACAATGAGCAGTTCTTC.

This clonotype was seen a handful of times. This chain joins TRBV20-1 and TRBJ2-1; 11 positions agree with TRBD2. Unmatched junction bases numbered 17, after V lost 7 bases and J lost 9 bases. The germline V gene has CDR1 DFQATT and CDR2 SNEGSKA (reference sequence). The CDR3 totals 16 residues. DNA for the CDR3: TGCAGTGGTCGAACTAGCGGGAGATTGGGTCCGGGTGAGCAGTTCTTC. Protein product: CSGRTSGRLGPGEQFF.